These T cell receptor beta chains were read from a single sample in a study of T cells in Graves' hyperthyroidism and ophthalmopathy. One entry per CDR3 protein results from TCRdb running MiXCR on the multiplex PCR reads. Among fewer than 800,000 distinct CDR3 sequences listed, roughly 17% were seen once. The sequenced material came from blood. These receptors were collected from a man between 18 and 35 years old with Graves' hyperthyroidism. Both conserved end residues are part of each CDR3. The D gene is left open where the match is weak. Some rows mark clone size as missing; the rest say once, few, many or name a class of expanded clone.

clone_size | j_call | v_call | d_call | cdr3_aa | cdr3_nt
. | TRBJ2-2 | TRBV7-9 | . | CASSSATGANTGELFF | TGTGCCAGCAGCTCTGCGACAGGTGCTAACACCGGGGAGCTGTTTTTT
. | TRBJ2-7 | TRBV5-1 | TRBD2 | CASSLDLAGTSYEQYF | TGCGCCAGCAGCTTAGATCTAGCGGGAACTTCCTACGAGCAGTACTTC
. | TRBJ2-1 | TRBV6-1 | TRBD2 | CASSLAGAEAGENEQFF | TGTGCCAGCAGCCTAGCGGGGGCCGAAGCGGGAGAGAATGAGCAGTTCTTC
many | TRBJ2-5 | TRBV2 | . | CASSSRGLQETQYF | TGTGCCAGCAGCAGCAGGGGACTCCAAGAGACCCAGTACTTC
few | TRBJ2-7 | TRBV25-1 | TRBD2 | CASTRGGLGEQYF | TGTGCCAGCACCCGCGGGGGGTTGGGGGAGCAGTACTTC
few | TRBJ1-5 | TRBV7-2 | . | CASSLAPRQGRPPSNQPQHF | TGTGCCAGCAGCTTAGCCCCGAGGCAGGGGCGACCGCCTAGCAATCAGCCCCAGCATTTT
many | TRBJ2-3 | TRBV7-9 | . | CASSLVTRPTDTQYF | TGTGCCAGCAGCTTAGTAACACGGCCCACAGATACGCAGTATTTT
many | TRBJ2-2 | TRBV3-1 | . | CASSQAVEPTNTGELFF | TGTGCCAGCAGCCAAGCCGTCGAGCCGACGAACACCGGGGAGCTGTTTTTT
. | TRBJ2-2 | TRBV7-2 | . | CASSPRFPLFF | TGTGCCAGCAGCCCCCGGTTCCCGCTGTTTTTT
few | TRBJ2-7 | TRBV5-1 | TRBD1 | CASSHAPGQAAYEQYF | TGCGCCAGCAGCCACGCGCCGGGACAGGCTGCCTACGAGCAGTACTTC
many | TRBJ2-7 | TRBV7-8 | TRBD2 | CASSPRGSLYEQYF | TGTGCCAGCAGCCCTCGCGGGAGCCTCTACGAGCAGTACTTC
. | TRBJ1-5 | TRBV12-3/TRBV12-4 | . | CASTWDPYSNQPQHF | TGTGCCAGCACTTGGGACCCTTATAGCAATCAGCCCCAGCATTTT
. | TRBJ2-3 | TRBV2 | . | CASRGTGADTQYF | TGTGCCAGCAGGGGGACGGGGGCGGATACGCAGTATTTT
. | TRBJ1-4 | TRBV12-3/TRBV12-4 | . | CASRFRGANEKLFF | TGTGCCAGCAGGTTTCGAGGGGCTAATGAAAAACTGTTTTTT
few | TRBJ2-7 | TRBV5-1 | TRBD2 | CASSLASATSGLYEQYF | TGCGCCAGCAGCTTGGCCTCCGCGACTAGCGGCCTCTACGAGCAGTACTTC
many | TRBJ2-7 | TRBV6-1 | . | CASSGQRAYEQYF | TGTGCCAGCAGTGGTCAGCGGGCATACGAGCAGTACTTC